The rows below give T cell receptor beta chains drawn from one sample of a study of blood T cell repertoires in COVID-19. Some clones are missing from TCRdb's copy, which holds only in-frame ones; the method was immunoSEQ multiplex PCR. Here the sample spans roughly 64,000 clones, around 82% being singletons. Sample: peripheral blood. The source is a man aged 55 to 70 with COVID-19, enrolled during active disease. The CDR3 runs from the conserved cysteine through the conserved F or W. D genes are given only for firm matches. The size entry is marked missing in some rows and otherwise reads once, few, many or a size class.

.	TRBV2	.	TRBJ1-6	CASSNLAVINNSPLHF
.	TRBV6-1	TRBD1	TRBJ1-6	CASSESVRGKSPLHF
.	TRBV7-2	.	TRBJ1-5	CASSPYGTGQPQHF
.	TRBV19	.	TRBJ2-5	CASSKAGRQETQYF
.	TRBV6-5	TRBD1	TRBJ1-2	CATKAAGTGVGYTF
few	TRBV2	.	TRBJ2-1	CASSVRAPGSYNEQFF
many	TRBV6-5	.	TRBJ1-2	CAASGTLGYTF
once	TRBV30	.	TRBJ1-2	CAWSKQRYGYTF
.	TRBV10-2	.	TRBJ2-3	CASSSTGDTQYF
.	TRBV7-9	.	TRBJ1-1	CASSLTIDTEAFF
few	TRBV19	.	TRBJ1-2	CASSITNRANYGYTF
once	TRBV27	TRBD1	TRBJ2-7	CASGARQGIYEQYF
.	TRBV10-1	TRBD2	TRBJ2-6	CASSLPPGLVGANVLTF
.	TRBV5-4	TRBD1	TRBJ2-7	CASSLDPGTGDYEQYF
.	TRBV5-1	TRBD1	TRBJ2-7	CASSFGQGPYEQYF
once	TRBV5-5	.	TRBJ2-3	CASSPGVDTQYF
.	TRBV14	TRBD1	TRBJ2-6	CASSLIRTGLRSGANVLTF
few	TRBV6-6	.	TRBJ1-5	CASRGQGTFRNQPQHF
once	TRBV5-1	.	TRBJ2-3	CASSLGPGATDTQYF
once	TRBV11-2	.	TRBJ2-2	CASSLDFLQGNTGELFF
.	TRBV5-1	.	TRBJ1-4	CASSLFPGDRGEKLFF
once	TRBV2	TRBD1	TRBJ2-7	CASSEALGDRLLSYEQYF
few	TRBV19	.	TRBJ2-1	CASSARPGLQFF
.	TRBV4-2	TRBD1	TRBJ1-6	CASSQVSDRVYNSPLHF
.	TRBV7-9	.	TRBJ2-7	CASRSPGTSLGEQYF
.	TRBV5-4	TRBD1	TRBJ2-2	CASSRDRAYGELFF
.	TRBV30	TRBD2	TRBJ2-5	CACSPGGLGETQYF
.	TRBV29-1	.	TRBJ2-7	CSVELDSLDEQYF
once	TRBV5-1	.	TRBJ2-3	CASSLWTDTDTQYF
.	TRBV7-2	.	TRBJ2-1	CASSGDFGANEQFF
.	TRBV11-3	.	TRBJ2-2	CASSRDFNTGELFF
.	TRBV9	TRBD2	TRBJ2-1	CASSVEAGAYDEQFF
.	TRBV10-3	TRBD2	TRBJ2-5	CAISDRTSGGETQYF
.	TRBV30	TRBD1	TRBJ1-4	CAWRTRKGASNEKLFF
.	TRBV10-3	TRBD1	TRBJ2-5	CAISGVTGGYLETQYF
.	TRBV10-3	.	TRBJ1-5	CAISGGEGQPQHF
.	TRBV14	TRBD1	TRBJ2-5	CASSPQGVRETQYF
.	TRBV7-6	.	TRBJ1-2	CASSEGGGYTF
few	TRBV3-1/TRBV3-2	TRBD1	TRBJ1-2	CASSPTSTGGYGYTF
.	TRBV30	.	TRBJ2-4	CAWSVGGRPKNIQYF
.	TRBV4-1	.	TRBJ1-5	CASSQGTGNRGQPQHF
.	TRBV3-1/TRBV3-2	.	TRBJ2-3	CASSQITAGTDTQYF
.	TRBV30	TRBD2	TRBJ2-7	CACASGSSYEQYF
.	TRBV5-5	.	TRBJ2-7	CASSLVPGPYEQYF
.	TRBV5-1	TRBD1	TRBJ2-2	CASSVTGLRTGELFF
.	TRBV5-6	TRBD1	TRBJ2-2	CASSVDRAGRTGELFF
few	TRBV6-5	TRBD1	TRBJ2-3	CASMVTGGADTQYF
.	TRBV5-4	.	TRBJ1-2	CASSLDGLYGYTF
.	TRBV6-5	.	TRBJ1-4	CASTPTAANEKLFF
.	TRBV5-6	.	TRBJ1-6	CASSFPAGGDNSPLHF
.	TRBV11-3	.	TRBJ2-5	CASSHRGTIRETQYF